The 22 T cell receptor beta chains reported below all come from one sample, sequenced in a study of shared clonotypes between healthy human individuals. The assay was immunoSEQ multiplex PCR, and TCRdb's table has in-frame clones only and misses some. The sample lists about 2.3 million clones, 90% to 95% occurring once. Sequencing was carried out using naive CD4+ T cells from PBMCs. Sample subset: CD45RA+ positively selected. The receptors were sampled from a man in his late teens or twenties in good health. Some clones in this sample may be carry-over from other donors' samples.

This sequence joins TRBV5-4 and TRBJ1-2, with no clear D. The length of the CDR3 is 15 residues. Germline CDR1 reads SGHNT; CDR2 reads YYREEE (reference sequence). Trimming left V 1 base short and J 4 bases short, with 14 bases between. The CDR3 DNA sequence: TGTGCCAGCAGCTTGAGTAATATCGAGGGCTATGGCTACACCTTC. Translation: CASSLSNIEGYGYTF.

This clone was seen a handful of times. This chain uses TRBV2 with TRBJ1-1, with TRBD1 as a possible D gene (6 bases). The CDR3 is made up of 13 amino acids. Looked up from germline, CDR1 is SNHLY and CDR2 is FYNNEI. V was shortened by 4 bases and J by 4 bases, with 10 bases between the two germline ends. For the CDR3, the DNA is TGTGCCAGCAGTGCAACAGGGCTCACTGAAGCTTTCTTT. Protein product: CASSATGLTEAFF.

V usage is TRBV9 and J usage is TRBJ2-2, with D perhaps matching TRBD2 (6 bases). V was pared by 4 bases and J by 3 bases, with 13 bases between. This CDR3 has 15 residues. Germline V gene data show CDR1 as SGDLS and CDR2 as YYNGEE. CDR3 sequence reads: CASSPPGLHTGELFF. The CDR3 DNA sequence: TGTGCCAGCAGCCCCCCCGGACTACACACCGGGGAGCTGTTTTTT.

The chain has TRBV15 and TRBJ2-5; TRBD1 matches 7 bases. The germline CDR1 and CDR2 sequences are LNHNV and YYDKDF (reference sequence). The CDR3 consists of 15 residues. J lost 1 base, V lost 2 bases, and 4 bases had no gene match. The CDR3 DNA reads TGTGCCACCAGCAGATCCAGGGGGTCCCAAGAGACCCAGTACTTC. The encoded protein is CATSRSRGSQETQYF.

Comment on this clone: The same CDR3 is also encoded by other DNA sequences in this sample. The chain is built from TRBV5-1 and TRBJ2-3; tentatively, D is TRBD2 (6 bases). This CDR3 region has 14 residues. The V gene lost 1 base and the J gene lost 1 base, with 7 bases spanning the gap. The germline V gene has CDR1 SGHRS and CDR2 YFSETQ. The CDR3 region is CASSLPSGTDTQYF. The CDR3 bases are TGCGCCAGCAGCTTGCCTAGCGGCACAGATACGCAGTATTTT.

This chain links TRBV4-3 with TRBJ1-1; D gene unclear. Germline values: CDR1 LGHNA, CDR2 YSLEER. CDR3 length equals 15 residues. The V and J ends lost 1 base and 4 bases respectively, with 13 bases between them. CDR3 loop: CASSQVGIMATEAFF. CDR3 in DNA: TGCGCCAGCAGCCAAGTCGGGATTATGGCCACTGAAGCTTTCTTT.

This chain joins TRBV5-1 and TRBJ1-1; perhaps TRBD1 as D (5 bases). CDR3 length equals 17 residues. The V end lost 0 bases, the J end lost 1 base, and 16 bases lay between the germline ends. CDR1 is SGHRS and CDR2 is YFSETQ in the germline V gene. CDR3 in amino acids: CASSLVFSAGPNTEAFF. The CDR3 DNA sequence: TGCGCCAGCAGCTTGGTTTTTTCGGCAGGGCCGAACACTGAAGCTTTCTTT. The full variable domain, rest sourced from reference TRBV5-1 and TRBJ1-1, is KAGVTQTPRYLIKTRGQQVTLSCSPISGHRSVSWYQQTPGQGLQFLFEYFSETQRNKGNFPGRFSGRQFSNSRSEMNVSTLELGDSALYLCASSLVFSAGPNTEAFFGQGTRLTVV.

V is TRBV5-1 and J is TRBJ2-3; 9 positions match TRBD2. Germline V lookup: CDR1 SGHRS, CDR2 YFSETQ. The CDR3 spans 16 residues. V shed 2 bases, J shed 2 bases, and the junction held 6 bases outside the gene matches. The CDR3 loop reads CASSFIAGAITDTQYF. The CDR3 nucleotides are TGCGCCAGCAGCTTTATAGCGGGAGCGATCACAGATACGCAGTATTTT.

Here the CDR3 reads CASSYAGVGGKNIQYF. CDR3 sequence (DNA): TGTGCCAGCAGTTACGCCGGGGTCGGGGGGAAAAACATTCAGTACTTC. The chain couples TRBV6-5 to TRBJ2-4; 7 nucleotides match TRBD2. Germline V lookup: CDR1 MNHEY, CDR2 SVGAGI. V was pared by 2 bases and J by 4 bases, with 8 bases of the junction left unmatched. The CDR3 sequence is 16 residues long.

The chain employs TRBV10-3 and TRBJ1-4; no firm D call. The V end lost 3 bases, the J end lost 7 bases, and 12 bases lay between the germline ends. Germline V gene lookup returns CDR1 ENHRY and CDR2 SYGVKD. The CDR3 covers 14 residues. Written as DNA, the CDR3 is TGTGCCATCAGTGACCTCCGGTCGGGTGAAAAACTGTTTTTT. Amino acids: CAISDLRSGEKLFF.

The chain joins TRBV7-7 to TRBJ2-5; 8 positions agree with TRBD1. With 2 bases clipped from V and 7 bases from J, the junction kept 12 bases outside the gene matches. The CDR3 has 16 residues. The germline V gene has CDR1 SSHAT and CDR2 FNYEAQ (reference sequence). Here the CDR3 DNA reads TGTGCCAGCAGCTTAATGACTGGACAGGGTATTGGGACCCAGTACTTC. Its protein product is CASSLMTGQGIGTQYF. Variable domain in full (rest from reference TRBV7-7 and TRBJ2-5): GAGVSQSPRYKVTKRGQDVTLRCDPISSHATLYWYQQALGQGPEFLTYFNYEAQPDKSGLPSDRFSAERPEGSISTLTIQRTEQRDSAMYRCASSLMTGQGIGTQYFGPGTRLLVL.

This sequence joins TRBV7-2 and TRBJ2-7, with a tentative D call TRBD2 (6 bases). The V end was cut by 2 bases, the J end by 4 bases, with 12 bases between. The CDR3 runs to 14 residues. In germline, CDR1 is SGHTA, CDR2 FQGNSA. The CDR3 DNA follows: TGTGCCAGCAGCTTAAGGGGAGGTGGGTACGAGCAGTACTTC. It is translated as CASSLRGGGYEQYF.

The chain employs TRBV11-1 and TRBJ2-1; 11 bases agree with TRBD2. The V gene end was trimmed by 5 bases and the J gene end by 4 bases; junction bases not matched to a gene: 7. Germline lookup yields CDR1 SGHAT and CDR2 FQDESV (reference sequence). CDR3 length equals 16 residues. CDR3 bases: TGTGCCAGCAGCACCTTACTAGCGGGAGCATACAATGAGCAGTTCTTC. It is translated as CASSTLLAGAYNEQFF.

This chain links TRBV29-1 with TRBJ1-1; D gene unclear. This CDR3 has 13 residues. Trimming shortened V by 7 bases and J by 1 base, and 13 bases separated the two germline ends. In germline, CDR1 is SQVTM, CDR2 ANQGSEA. CDR3: CSGREGRNTEAFF. CDR3 bases: TGCAGCGGGAGGGAAGGTAGGAACACTGAAGCTTTCTTT.

This sequence joins TRBV7-6 and TRBJ2-1; 7 positions agree with TRBD1. The trim removed 5 bases at V and 5 bases at J, leaving 9 bases unmatched. Germline V gene lookup returns CDR1 SGHVS and CDR2 FNYEAQ. The CDR3 covers 15 residues. The CDR3 reads CASSPPGTANNEQFF. The DNA of the CDR3 is TGTGCCAGCAGCCCACCCGGGACAGCCAACAATGAGCAGTTCTTC.

The gene calls are TRBV6-1 and TRBJ1-5; D unresolved. CDR3 length: 14 residues. The germline V and J ends were trimmed by 2 bases and 5 bases, with 10 bases remaining between them. CDR1 and CDR2 (germline): MNHNS, SASEGT. The CDR3 nucleotides read TGTGCCAGCAGTGAATATGGGGTTGATCAGCCCCAGCATTTT. Residues: CASSEYGVDQPQHF.

This rearrangement joins TRBV10-3 to TRBJ1-1; D remains unclear. Germline CDR1 is ENHRY and CDR2 is SYGVKD. The CDR3 has 13 amino acids. V was clipped by 7 bases and J by 3 bases, with 12 bases between them. Written as DNA, the CDR3 is TGTGCCATCACTGGGAAAAGAGACACTGAAGCTTTCTTT. This sequence encodes CAITGKRDTEAFF.

On this clone itself: Other DNA sequences within the sample encode an identical CDR3. J is TRBJ2-1 and V is TRBV19, with 7 bases identical to TRBD1. The germline gives CDR1 LNHDA, CDR2 SQIVND (reference sequence). J gave up 3 bases and V 9 bases, and 2 bases lay outside the gene matches. This CDR3 is 12 amino acids long. The CDR3 DNA reads as TGTGCCAGCAGGGACAGCTACAATGAGCAGTTCTTC. It encodes CASRDSYNEQFF.

This chain's CDR3 is CSVGSSGGGAQTQYF. The CDR3 DNA reads TGCAGCGTTGGCAGCAGTGGGGGGGGCGCCCAGACCCAGTACTTC. The J gene is TRBJ2-5, the V gene TRBV29-1; D is possibly TRBD2 (7 bases). The CDR3 has 15 amino acids. Trimming stripped 4 bases from V and 6 bases from J, with 21 bases between. The germline V gene encodes CDR1 SQVTM and CDR2 ANQGSEA. The variable domain in full, with the rest retrieved from reference TRBV29-1 and TRBJ2-5, is SAVISQKPSRDICQRGTSLTIQCQVDSQVTMMFWYRQQPGQSLTLIATANQGSEATYESGFVIDKFPISRPNLTFSTLTVSNMSPEDSSIYLCSVGSSGGGAQTQYFGPGTRLLVL.

This chain joins TRBV6-1 and TRBJ1-1; D not certain. The CDR3 loop spans 13 amino acids. From germline, CDR1 is MNHNS and CDR2 SASEGT. V was pared by 2 bases and J by 6 bases, with 10 bases between. The DNA for the CDR3 is TGTGCCAGCAGTGAAATGGTCGGGTCTGAAGCTTTCTTT. It encodes CASSEMVGSEAFF.

The chain joins TRBV6-4 to TRBJ2-2, with 9 positions matching TRBD2. Germline lookup yields CDR1 MRHNA and CDR2 SNTAGT. Unmatched junction bases numbered 5, after V lost 5 bases and J lost 1 base. The CDR3 is 16 amino acids. CDR3 sequence (DNA): TGTGCCAGCAGTCCTCAAGCGGGGGGGAACACCGGGGAGCTGTTTTTT. This gives the protein CASSPQAGGNTGELFF.

Points on this clone: The sample has other DNA sequences that encode this CDR3 too. The V call is TRBV5-1, the J call TRBJ2-3; 12 nucleotides agree with TRBD2. The CDR3 runs 16 residues. Trimming removed 3 bases from V and 0 bases from J; junction bases left unmatched: 2. Germline CDR1 and CDR2: SGHRS and YFSETQ. Here the CDR3 reads CASSWTSGTSTDTQYF. The CDR3 region has the DNA TGCGCCAGCAGCTGGACTAGCGGGACTAGCACAGATACGCAGTATTTT. Full variable domain (rest looked up from reference TRBV5-1 and TRBJ2-3): KAGVTQTPRYLIKTRGQQVTLSCSPISGHRSVSWYQQTPGQGLQFLFEYFSETQRNKGNFPGRFSGRQFSNSRSEMNVSTLELGDSALYLCASSWTSGTSTDTQYFGPGTRLTVL.